What follows is one T cell receptor (beta chain) and its context. The specificity of this receptor is unknown. Qualities for individual bases were not recorded, and no much larger clone is one base off. Receptor amplification or capture employed the immunoSEQ multiplex PCR assay. In the authors' own workflow: A statistical classification framework was built to diagnose cytomegalovirus status from the catalog of TCR beta chain sequences. TCRdb holds this immuneACCESS table with in-frame rearrangements only. Some clones are missing; in checked studies, unresolved V genes explain under half, and the rest has no known cause. V, J and clone size derive from that table, while D and trimming were established from the DNA sequence. Across this sample there are 200,000 to 250,000 clones, with about 83% seen only once. Approximately 2.5% of the sample goes to the ten largest clones. The data stem from a study of cytomegalovirus exposure and HLA in healthy donors listed by TCRdb under 2017. In the study overall: A later analysis indicated that the 100 to 150 validation repertoires were generated on the platform also employed for the approximately 700 repertoires of the first cohort. The study was designed to test whether signatures of past pathogen exposure could be identified by cataloging public T cell receptors. In addition to the first cohort of roughly 700 subjects, a separate validation cohort of around 110 different subjects was used. To predict cytomegalovirus infection status, the study brought together high-throughput TCR immunosequencing, statistical association of individual TCRs with disease status, and machine learning. Overall study outcomes, separate from this receptor: A later analysis had no HLA typing for the validation cohort, so co-occurrence there was scored across all 130 or so repertoires. Subsequent analysis determined that TCRs grouped into clusters in the first cohort also showed a tendency toward co-occurrence across the 120 or so validation repertoires, and approximately 94% of cluster scores exceeded 0. The classifier was reported to diagnose cytomegalovirus status with high specificity and sensitivity in both the original and validation cohorts. It was suggested by the authors that the approach could potentially be generalized to other disease states and immunological phenotypes. Across donors, most TCR sequences were observed very rarely, whereas some public TCRs were present in many individuals. A few of the identified cytomegalovirus-associated TCR beta chains were confirmed in vitro to be specific for cytomegalovirus antigens. The study gave a list of about 160 TCR beta chains associated with cytomegalovirus.

The donors were included in the validation cohort of some 120 subjects, a group kept apart from the roughly 670-subject first cohort. At the junction V is shortened by 1 base and J by 4 bases; bases outside the gene matches: 16. The CDR3 holds 20 amino acids from the cysteine to the phenylalanine. Only the CDR3 region is kept as DNA, spanning 60 bases read in frame from base 1. The rearrangement joined TRBV23-1 to TRBJ1-5; TRBD1 fits 10 bases in the junction. TRBV23-1 is treated as an ORF (open reading frame) with a function not yet certain. The clonotype comes from a man aged 18 to 29 in good health and CMV-seronegative. The sequencing sample was made of PBMCs. The DNA reads TGCGCCAGCAGTCAATACTCCGGGACAGGGGATTCTTGGGGGAATCAGCCCCAGCATTTT. Its translation reads: CASSQYSGTGDSWGNQPQHF.